The T cell receptor (beta chain) described here comes from a study of response to subunit inactivated influenza vaccine. Study-wide points: Authors suggested few new T cells are recruited by each seasonal influenza vaccination.

The CDR3 loop spans 13 amino acids. Trimming removed 3 bases from V and 6 bases from J, with 12 bases in between. Germline CDR1 and CDR2: SGHTA and FQGNSA. In TCRdb, the RT-PCR reads were re-called with MiXCR into one record per CDR3 protein. The repertoire holds roughly 670,000 distinct CDR3 sequences, with about 15% as singletons. This clonotype has more than one count but fewer than ten. What it binds is not known. This TCR came from a man aged 50 to 59 who received an inactivated influenza vaccine. Sequencing was performed on PBMCs from blood, taken roughly 15 days before vaccination. V usage is TRBV7-2 and J usage is TRBJ2-7; D not certain. CDR3 residues: CASSLRNGGEQYF. Here the CDR3 DNA reads TGTGCCAGCAGCTTGAGAAACGGTGGCGAGCAGTACTTC.